The sequence of this T cell receptor beta chain was determined in a study of blood T cell repertoires in COVID-19. Study-wide context: The United States, Italy and Spain provided the acute and convalescent COVID-19 samples.

V lost 3 bases, J lost 2 bases, and 6 bases stayed unmatched. This CDR3 spans 16 amino acids. Germline lookup yields CDR1 SNHLY and CDR2 FYNNEI. The authors' processing: From reference gene primer amplification, estimates of nucleated cell counts were derived. Only in-frame clones appear in the TCRdb table, and some are missing; sequencing was by immunoSEQ multiplex PCR. V, J and clone size reflect that table, while D and trimming were determined from the DNA. Of 380,000 or so clones in the sample, more than 70% are singletons; the top ten hold roughly 1.2%. Sequencing input: peripheral blood. The rearrangement links TRBV2 to TRBJ2-3; 9 bases align to TRBD2. The sequence derives from a middle-aged man with acute or convalescent COVID-19. The CDR3 loop is CASSERLAVTTDTQYF. In DNA form, the CDR3 reads TGTGCCAGCAGTGAGCGACTAGCGGTAACCACAGATACGCAGTATTTT.